The clone carrying this T cell receptor beta chain has more than one count but fewer than ten. Its cognate antigen is unknown. The record originates from a study of identical twins. Study observations and caveats: Its conclusions, products of cross-sectional statistical analysis, did not come from following the same donors. The models gave estimates that fell short of the out-of-frame TCR alpha sharing seen in monozygotic twins. Within beta out-of-frame sequences, the excess sharing observed between twins was weaker.

TCRdb ran MiXCR on the 5' RACE reads and lists one entry per CDR3 protein. The sample includes approximately 590,000 distinct CDR3 sequences, approximately 9.6% of them seen just once. V lost 4 bases and J lost 9, with 11 bases in between. The CDR3 sequence is 12 residues long. Per the germline V gene, CDR1 is SEHNR and CDR2 is FQNEAQ (reference sequence). These data also featured in a second study, about yellow fever vaccine responses in identical twins. Turning to that study: Twin vaccine T cell responses reportedly seemed partly convergent, partly personalized.

This chain links TRBV7-9 with TRBJ2-3; tentatively, D is TRBD1 or TRBD2 (5 bases each). Material for sequencing was PBMCs. This sequence was found in a woman aged 18-29 years in good health. CDR3 sequence: CASSSRDLTQYF. The CDR3, as DNA: TGTGCCAGCAGCTCCCGGGACCTGACGCAGTATTTT.